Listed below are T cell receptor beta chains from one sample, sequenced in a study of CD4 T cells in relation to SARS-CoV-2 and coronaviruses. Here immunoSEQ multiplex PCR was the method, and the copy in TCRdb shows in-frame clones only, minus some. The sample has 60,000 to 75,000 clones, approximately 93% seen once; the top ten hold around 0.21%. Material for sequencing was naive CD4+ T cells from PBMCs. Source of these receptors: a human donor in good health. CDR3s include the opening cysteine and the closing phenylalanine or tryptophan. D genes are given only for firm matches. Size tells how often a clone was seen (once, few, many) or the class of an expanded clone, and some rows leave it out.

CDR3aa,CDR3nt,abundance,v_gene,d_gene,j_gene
CASSRGRSSGNTIYF,TGTGCCAGCAGCCGGGGACGGAGCTCTGGAAACACCATATATTTT,.,TRBV7-2,.,TRBJ1-3
CSAGPSDTQYF,TGCAGTGCGGGTCCCTCGGATACGCAGTATTTT,.,TRBV20-1,.,TRBJ2-3
CASSLQGGTEAFF,TGCGCCAGCAGCTTACAGGGGGGGACTGAAGCTTTCTTT,.,TRBV5-1,TRBD1,TRBJ1-1
CASSTGHPDTEAFF,TGCGCCAGCAGCACCGGACACCCGGACACTGAAGCTTTCTTT,.,TRBV5-1,.,TRBJ1-1
CASSLDGGWGNQPQHF,TGTGCCAGCAGCTTAGATGGAGGATGGGGAAATCAGCCCCAGCATTTT,.,TRBV7-9,.,TRBJ1-5
CAWSVADEQYF,TGTGCCTGGAGTGTAGCAGACGAGCAGTACTTC,.,TRBV30,.,TRBJ2-7
CASSLPTTGTYNEQFF,TGCGCCAGCAGCCTTCCGACGACGGGGACTTACAATGAGCAGTTCTTC,once,TRBV5-1,.,TRBJ2-1
CASTTRPGGSYEQYF,TGTGCCAGCACCACGCGGCCGGGGGGTTCCTACGAGCAGTACTTC,.,TRBV5-5,TRBD2,TRBJ2-7
CASSLVPLGAGQPQHF,TGTGCCAGCAGCTTAGTACCGTTGGGGGCGGGGCAGCCCCAGCATTTT,.,TRBV7-2,.,TRBJ1-5
CASTFIAGGEEQFF,TGTGCCAGCACCTTCATAGCGGGAGGGGAGGAGCAGTTCTTC,.,TRBV5-6,TRBD2,TRBJ2-1
CASSLALGGLEQFF,TGTGCCAGCAGCTTAGCGCTGGGGGGCCTTGAGCAGTTCTTC,.,TRBV7-2,.,TRBJ2-1
CASSLAGDGTDTQYF,TGTGCCAGCAGCTTAGCGGGGGACGGCACAGATACGCAGTATTTT,.,TRBV7-2,.,TRBJ2-3